The 10 T cell receptor beta chains given below trace back to one sample, sequenced in a study of T-cell reconstitution after alpha-beta-depleted transplantation in children. For TCRbeta, the library was prepared with unique molecular identifiers. TCRdb analysed the PCR reads with MiXCR anew, one entry per CDR3 protein. The repertoire holds around 400,000 distinct CDR3 sequences, with roughly 11% as singletons. The sample here was PBMCs from the stem cell graft donor, taken from the stem cell graft. These receptors were obtained from a human donor who donated a stem cell graft to a child with acute myeloid leukemia.

This clonotype has only a few counts. The germline gene is not matched at one end of the junction; a read error may be the cause. The chain links TRBV4-2 to TRBJ2-3; 7 bases line up with TRBD2. The CDR3 covers 16 residues. Germline V gives CDR1 LGHNA, CDR2 YNFKEQ. The CDR3 nucleotides read TGTGCCAGCACCCAAAGCCCCGAGGGAGGGTCAGATACGCAGTATTTT. Translating gives CASTQSPEGGSDTQYF.

With respect to this clonotype: The junction shows a germline mismatch at one end, possibly a read error. The chain has TRBV5-1 and TRBJ2-3, with TRBD2 matching 12 bases. Germline V gene lookup returns CDR1 SGHRS and CDR2 YFSETQ. This CDR3 has 16 amino acids. The CDR3 sequence is CASSTSSGGALDAQYF. The CDR3 region has the DNA TGCGCCAGCAGCACCTCTAGCGGGGGGGCCTTAGATGCGCAGTATTTT.

Only a few counts were recorded for this clonotype. This chain connects TRBV25-1 to TRBJ2-7; maybe TRBD2 (8 bases). V shed 2 bases and J shed 2 bases, with 25 bases lying between them. The CDR3 runs 19 residues. Looked up from germline, CDR1 is MGHDK and CDR2 is SYGVNS. CDR3 residues: CASSEPGGLGRETTYEQYF. CDR3 sequence (DNA): TGTGCCAGCAGTGAACCAGGGGGACTAGGGCGGGAGACCACCTACGAGCAGTACTTC.

The gene calls are TRBV19 and TRBJ2-1; TRBD1 aligns across 7 bases. Germline loops: CDR1 LNHDA, CDR2 SQIVND (reference sequence). V was pared by 3 bases and J by 3 bases, with 5 bases of the junction left unmatched. CDR3 length: 15 amino acids. The CDR3 nucleotides are TGTGCCAGTAGTATGGCCGGGACAGTCTACAATGAGCAGTTCTTC. Translation gives CASSMAGTVYNEQFF.

A few counts support this clonotype. The chain combines TRBV6-1 with TRBJ2-7, with D perhaps TRBD2 (6 bases). The CDR3 consists of 13 residues. Germline values: CDR1 MNHNS, CDR2 SASEGT. Trimming stripped 5 bases from V and 4 bases from J, with 12 bases between. CDR3 DNA: TGTGCCAGCAGTCTAAGCGGGCCTTACGAGCAGTACTTC. Its translation: CASSLSGPYEQYF.

A few counts support this clonotype. V and J are TRBV6-1 and TRBJ2-3; D gene unclear. Germline CDR1 is MNHNS and CDR2 is SASEGT. V was cut by 6 bases and J by 0 bases, with 13 bases left in between. The CDR3 has 15 amino acids. The CDR3 DNA is TGTGCCAGCAGCCTGCCGGGCTCTAGCACAGATACGCAGTATTTT. Protein product: CASSLPGSSTDTQYF.

This clonotype has just a few counts. The chain is built from TRBV3-1 and TRBJ2-5, with 10 nucleotides matching TRBD1. Germline V gene lookup returns CDR1 LGHDT and CDR2 YNNKEL (reference sequence). The junction had 5 bases not matched to a gene; V was cut back by 3 bases and J by 1 base. CDR3 length: 16 amino acids. CDR3 in DNA: TGTGCCAGCAGCCAGACAGGGGGCGCCCCCCAAGAGACCCAGTACTTC. This encodes CASSQTGGAPQETQYF.

The chain carries TRBV5-5 and TRBJ1-5; D uncertain. V shed 0 bases and J shed 3 bases, with 10 bases lying between them. The CDR3 contains 15 residues. Germline CDR1 is SGHKS and CDR2 is YYEKEE (reference sequence). This CDR3 reads CASSLDGPPNQPQHF. In DNA form, the CDR3 reads TGTGCCAGCAGCTTGGATGGGCCACCCAATCAGCCCCAGCATTTT.

The CDR3 DNA follows: TGTGCCAGCACGAAAAGCAATAATGAAAAACTGTTTTTT. Translation: CASTKSNNEKLFF. The chain carries TRBV6-1 and TRBJ1-4; D ambiguous. Germline assignment: CDR1 MNHNS and CDR2 SASEGT. This CDR3 has 13 amino acids. Deletions cut 7 bases from V and 4 bases from J, with 10 bases between.

This clonotype was observed a handful of times. The genes are TRBV27 and TRBJ2-7; TRBD1 aligns across 7 bases. The CDR3 totals 14 residues. Germline values: CDR1 MNHEY, CDR2 SMNVEV (reference sequence). V dropped 6 bases and J dropped 2; count of bases not matched to a gene: 7. The CDR3 region is CASRRDRNTYEQYF. The CDR3 nucleotides read TGTGCCAGCAGACGGGACAGAAACACCTACGAGCAGTACTTC.